One and the same sample provided the 12 T cell receptor beta chains below, sequenced in a study of beta chain features in type 1 diabetes. Study-wide results and limits: Across all four CD4+ subsets, people with type 1 diabetes showed modestly shorter TCRB CDR3s.

Since all of the isolated RNA was reverse transcribed, expressed TCRB transcripts were what got sequenced. Assay used: immunoSEQ multiplex PCR; TCRdb lists only in-frame clones, some missing. The sample yields some 150,000 clones, about 10% seen once. Their antigens remain unidentified. The sample consisted of central memory CD4+ T cells from blood. The receptors stem from a woman in her thirties with type 1 diabetes.

The chain links TRBV28 to TRBJ2-7; TRBD2 matches at 7 bases. The length of the CDR3 is 14 residues. Trimming took 6 bases from V and 5 from J; bases not matched to a gene: 10. Germline CDR1 MDHEN, CDR2 SYDVKM. DNA of the CDR3: TGTGCCAGCAGGGACGGCGGGAGCGACGACGAGCAGTACTTC. Translating it yields CASRDGGSDDEQYF.

This clone occurred a few times. The V call is TRBV5-1, the J call TRBJ2-3; TRBD1 aligns across 7 bases. CDR1 SGHRS and CDR2 YFSETQ come from the germline V gene. Trimming cost V 4 bases and J 4 bases; bases outside gene matches: 6. The CDR3 is 14 residues long. The CDR3 sequence: CASSGGQEADTQYF. CDR3 in DNA: TGCGCCAGCAGCGGTGGACAGGAAGCAGATACGCAGTATTTT.

CDR3 coding DNA: TGTGCCAGCAGCATCGCTAGCGGTGGCTCCTACAATGAGCAGTTCTTC. Translation: CASSIASGGSYNEQFF. The rearrangement links TRBV7-2 to TRBJ2-1; 7 nucleotides line up with TRBD2. From germline, CDR1 is SGHTA and CDR2 FQGNSA. The CDR3 runs 16 residues. V dropped 5 bases and J dropped 0; count of bases not matched to a gene: 7. The complete variable domain, with remaining parts taken from reference TRBV7-2 and TRBJ2-1, reads GAGVSQSPSNKVTEKGKDVELRCDPISGHTALYWYRQSLGQGLEFLIYFQGNSAPDKSGLPSDRFSAERTGGSVSTLTIQRTQQEDSAVYLCASSIASGGSYNEQFFGPGTRLTVL.

This clone was recorded a few times. The chain has TRBV30 and TRBJ2-5, with 8 bases lining up with TRBD2. Germline V gene data show CDR1 as GTSNPN and CDR2 as SVGIG (reference sequence). This CDR3 has 13 amino acids. The ends lost 5 bases at V and 5 bases at J; junction bases unmatched: 7. CDR3 amino acids: CAWSGGLRETQYF. DNA for the CDR3: TGTGCCTGGTCGGGGGGGCTGCGGGAGACCCAGTACTTC.

This clone has more than one count but fewer than ten. The V call is TRBV7-3, the J call TRBJ2-5; possible D gene TRBD2, 5 bases. The CDR3 is 12 residues long. Germline V lookup: CDR1 SGHTA, CDR2 FQGTGA. Trimming cost V 5 bases and J 3 bases, with 7 bases left between them. The CDR3 DNA reads as TGTGCCAGCAGCACCGGGGAAGAGACCCAGTACTTC. This sequence encodes CASSTGEETQYF.

The V call is TRBV27, the J call TRBJ1-2; possibly TRBD1 for D (6 bases). Trimming stripped 0 bases from V and 0 bases from J, with 11 bases between. Germline CDR1 MNHEY, CDR2 SMNVEV (reference sequence). This CDR3 comprises 16 residues. CDR3 loop: CASSLSIDRTNYGYTF. The DNA of the CDR3 is TGTGCCAGCAGTTTATCCATCGACAGGACTAACTATGGCTACACCTTC.

This clone has only a few counts. The gene calls are TRBV14 and TRBJ2-7, with unresolved D. Trimming took off 2 bases at V and 5 bases at J, with 7 bases between the two ends. Per the germline V gene, CDR1 is SGHDN and CDR2 is FVKESK. CDR3 size: 12 residues. In DNA form, the CDR3 reads TGTGCCAGCAGCCAAAATTCGGACGAGCAGTACTTC. Translated, it gives CASSQNSDEQYF.

This clone was recorded a few times. The same CDR3 arises from other DNA sequences in this sample as well. The chain carries TRBV9 and TRBJ2-5; 8 nucleotides agree with TRBD1. The CDR3 is made up of 15 amino acids. Germline CDR1 is SGDLS and CDR2 is YYNGEE. The ends lost 0 bases at V and 5 bases at J; junction bases unmatched: 6. CDR3 sequence: CASSVGAGGEETQYF. DNA of the CDR3: TGTGCCAGCAGCGTAGGAGCAGGGGGCGAGGAGACCCAGTACTTC. Supplemented by reference TRBV9 and TRBJ2-5, the full variable domain reads DSGVTQTPKHLITATGQRVTLRCSPRSGDLSVYWYQQSLDQGLQFLIQYYNGEERAKGNILERFSAQQFPDLHSELNLSSLELGDSALYFCASSVGAGGEETQYFGPGTRLLVL.

Notes on this clone: Other DNA sequences in this specimen translate into the identical CDR3. The V gene is TRBV7-9, the J gene TRBJ1-1; D may be TRBD1 (5 bases). Looked up from germline, CDR1 is SEHNR and CDR2 is FQNEAQ (reference sequence). The CDR3 contains 13 residues. The V end lost 5 bases, the J end lost 1 base, and 8 bases lay between the germline ends. CDR3 sequence (DNA): TGTGCCAGCAGCCTAAGGGGGAACACTGAAGCTTTCTTT. Translation gives CASSLRGNTEAFF. The entire variable domain, with the rest obtained from reference TRBV7-9 and TRBJ1-1, is as follows: DTGVSQNPRHKITKRGQNVTFRCDPISEHNRLYWYRQTLGQGPEFLTYFQNEAQLEKSRLLSDRFSAERPKGSFSTLEIQRTEQGDSAMYLCASSLRGNTEAFFGQGTRLTVV.

The V and J genes are TRBV4-1 and TRBJ2-1; TRBD2 might be the D (6 bases). Trimming cost V 0 bases and J 3 bases, with 9 bases left between them. The CDR3 has 15 residues. CDR1 is MGHRA, CDR2 YSYEKL, per germline. The CDR3 region has the DNA TGCGCCAGCAGCCAAGAGTTCGGGGGCTACAATGAGCAGTTCTTC. Its protein product is CASSQEFGGYNEQFF.

This clone was seen more than once but under ten times. J is TRBJ1-2 and V is TRBV4-1; 8 bases are shared with TRBD1. CDR1 is MGHRA and CDR2 is YSYEKL in the germline V gene. V lost 1 base to trimming and J lost 2 bases; unmatched junction nucleotides: 12. There are 18 residues in the CDR3. The CDR3: CASSQGRGTGGRNYGYTF. CDR3 sequence (DNA): TGCGCCAGCAGCCAAGGCCGGGGAACAGGGGGGAGAAACTATGGCTACACCTTC.

This clone was observed a few times. The CDR3 DNA is TGTGCCACCAGCAGAGATCGTCGGGAAGGCACAGATACGCAGTATTTT. Its translation is CATSRDRREGTDTQYF. The chain recombines TRBV15 with TRBJ2-3; D may be TRBD2 (5 bases). Germline V gene lookup returns CDR1 LNHNV and CDR2 YYDKDF (reference sequence). The CDR3 spans 16 residues. Trimming pared 0 bases from V and 1 base from J, leaving 11 bases between.